These 28 T cell receptor beta chains were sequenced from one sample in a study of shared clonotypes between healthy human individuals. Using immunoSEQ multiplex PCR, the repertoire was profiled, and TCRdb retains in-frame clones only, with some absent. Here the sample spans some 700,000 clones, less than 95% being singletons. The sample consisted of memory CD8+ T cells from PBMCs. Described subset: CD45RO+ cells pooled with CCR7-negative TemRA cells. The receptor source for this set is a man aged 18-30 years in good health. Some clones in this sample may be carry-over from other donors' samples.

The chain has TRBV28 and TRBJ2-7, with D unresolved. The CDR3 has 13 amino acids. The ends were cut back, 2 bases at V and 3 bases at J, with 8 bases in the middle. Per germline, CDR1 MDHEN and CDR2 SYDVKM. The CDR3 loop reads CASSLGVGYEQYF. The CDR3 nucleotides read TGTGCCAGCAGTTTAGGTGTCGGCTACGAGCAGTACTTC.

The CDR3 sequence: CASSPGPKGETQYF. CDR3 nucleotides: TGCGCCAGCAGCCCGGGACCGAAGGGGGAGACCCAGTACTTC. The chain combines TRBV5-1 with TRBJ2-5; TRBD1 or TRBD2 may be the D gene (5 bases each). Trimming pared 4 bases from V and 5 bases from J, leaving 15 bases between. There are 14 residues in the CDR3. Germline CDR1 SGHRS, CDR2 YFSETQ.

This chain joins TRBV10-3 and TRBJ2-3; 12 nucleotides align to TRBD2. The CDR3 extends over 20 amino acids. The V and J ends lost 6 bases and 0 bases, in that order; junction bases with no gene match: 16. Per the germline V gene, CDR1 is ENHRY and CDR2 is SYGVKD. The CDR3 region is CAISPSTSGSFLLSTDTQYF. DNA for the CDR3: TGTGCCATCAGCCCCTCGACTAGCGGGAGTTTCCTCCTTAGCACAGATACGCAGTATTTT.

This chain joins TRBV27 and TRBJ2-3; no firm D call. The ends were cut back, 5 bases at V and 2 bases at J, with 8 bases in the middle. This CDR3 is 13 amino acids long. Germline CDR1 MNHEY, CDR2 SMNVEV (reference sequence). CDR3 in amino acids: CASSRQYTDTQYF. Written as DNA, the CDR3 is TGTGCCAGCAGTCGACAATACACAGATACGCAGTATTTT.

This clone was seen more than once but under ten times. The rearrangement uses TRBV30 and TRBJ1-1; 8 bases map to TRBD1. The trim removed 3 bases at V and 0 bases at J, leaving 3 bases unmatched. The germline V gene encodes CDR1 GTSNPN and CDR2 SVGIG (reference sequence). The CDR3 runs 14 residues. CDR3 DNA: TGTGCCTGGAGCCCGACAGGGGTGAACACTGAAGCTTTCTTT. Amino acids: CAWSPTGVNTEAFF. Full variable domain (rest looked up from reference TRBV30 and TRBJ1-1): SQTIHQWPATLVQPVGSPLSLECTVEGTSNPNLYWYRQAAGRGLQLLFYSVGIGQISSEVPQNLSASRPQDRQFILSSKKLLLSDSGFYLCAWSPTGVNTEAFFGQGTRLTVV.

A few counts support this clone. This rearrangement joins TRBV28 to TRBJ1-5; the D gene is possibly TRBD1 (5 bases). The CDR3 loop spans 14 amino acids. Trimming took 5 bases from V and 5 from J, leaving 13 bases between them. Germline CDR1 reads MDHEN; CDR2 reads SYDVKM. CDR3 coding DNA: TGTGCCAGCAGTCCCATAGGGACCTATCAGCCCCAGCATTTT. Residues: CASSPIGTYQPQHF.

The chain joins TRBV7-6 to TRBJ2-7; 8 bases agree with TRBD1. This CDR3 spans 16 amino acids. In germline, CDR1 is SGHVS, CDR2 FNYEAQ. V lost 5 bases to trimming and J lost 3 bases; unmatched junction nucleotides: 12. The CDR3 coding sequence is TGTGCCAGCAGCCTAAATAGCAGGGGGCCCTTCTACGAGCAGTACTTC. It translates to CASSLNSRGPFYEQYF.

V usage is TRBV25-1 and J usage is TRBJ1-4; D is ambiguous. V was pared by 0 bases and J by 4 bases, with 9 bases between. The V gene's germline CDR1 is MGHDK and CDR2 SYGVNS. This CDR3 is 15 amino acids long. The CDR3 bases are TGTGCCAGCAGTGAATATTGGATGTTTAATGAAAAACTGTTTTTT. Its protein product is CASSEYWMFNEKLFF.

The chain uses TRBV10-2 and TRBJ2-1; unclear D gene. CDR3 length: 15 amino acids. Germline loops: CDR1 WSHSY, CDR2 SAAADI. V lost 5 bases and J 2 bases, leaving 13 bases between the germline ends. The DNA of the CDR3 is TGCGCCAGCAGTCTGAGGCTTATGGCCTACAATGAGCAGTTCTTC. Its translation is CASSLRLMAYNEQFF.

In DNA, the CDR3 is TGTGCCAGCAGTTTATATGTCTGGGGCACTGAAGCTTTCTTT. Translated, it gives CASSLYVWGTEAFF. This rearrangement joins TRBV27 to TRBJ1-1; D unclear. The CDR3 extends over 14 amino acids. V lost 1 base and J lost 4, with 10 bases in between. Germline CDR1 MNHEY, CDR2 SMNVEV (reference sequence).

The rearrangement uses TRBV21-1 and TRBJ2-3. TRBV21-1 is a pseudogene locus. The CDR3 length is 17 residues. In nucleotides, the CDR3 is TGTGCCAGCAGCAAAAGGAGGACACAGGAACGTCCAGATACGCAGTATTTT. Amino acid sequence: CASSKRRTQERPDTQYF.

The chain is built from TRBV7-3 and TRBJ2-7, with TRBD1 identical over 7 bases. V was pared by 4 bases and J by 5 bases, with 8 bases of the junction left unmatched. CDR1 is SGHTA and CDR2 is FQGTGA in the germline V gene. The length of the CDR3 is 14 residues. The DNA for the CDR3 is TGTGCCAGCAGCTCACAGGGGCGTGGGGACGAGCAGTACTTC. Its protein is CASSSQGRGDEQYF.

V gene TRBV29-1 combines with J gene TRBJ2-1; TRBD1 agrees at 7 bases. Germline CDR1 reads SQVTM; CDR2 reads ANQGSEA. Trimming removed 2 bases from V and 3 bases from J; junction bases left unmatched: 10. The CDR3 consists of 16 residues. The CDR3 here is CSVEMGQLSIYNEQFF. CDR3 bases: TGCAGCGTTGAAATGGGACAGCTCAGTATCTACAATGAGCAGTTCTTC.

The V call is TRBV27, the J call TRBJ1-1; D might be TRBD1 (5 bases). V shed 0 bases and J shed 5 bases, with 13 bases lying between them. This CDR3 has 15 amino acids. Germline V gene data show CDR1 as MNHEY and CDR2 as SMNVEV (reference sequence). The CDR3 DNA is TGTGCCAGCAGTTTATCGGGCCGGAAGGGGACTGAAGCTTTCTTT. It yields the protein CASSLSGRKGTEAFF.

The chain carries TRBV28 and TRBJ1-1, with D maybe TRBD1 (5 bases). The CDR3 is 11 residues long. Per the germline V gene, CDR1 is MDHEN and CDR2 is SYDVKM. V gave up 6 bases and J gave up 4 bases, with 6 bases separating them. The CDR3 DNA reads TGTGCCAGCAGCGGGGGCACTGAAGCTTTCTTT. Translation: CASSGGTEAFF.

The chain links TRBV6-6 to TRBJ2-1; TRBD2 might be the D (6 bases). The CDR3 spans 16 residues. Trimming cost V 5 bases and J 0 bases, with 14 bases left between them. Germline V lookup: CDR1 MNHNY, CDR2 SVGAGI (reference sequence). The CDR3 is CASSTPTSRSYNEQFF. Written as DNA, the CDR3 is TGTGCCAGCAGTACCCCGACTAGTCGCTCCTACAATGAGCAGTTCTTC.

V and J are TRBV9 and TRBJ1-4; no clear D. Germline assignment: CDR1 SGDLS and CDR2 YYNGEE. There are 15 residues in the CDR3. Trimming removed 3 bases at V and 11 bases at J, with 20 bases between. CDR3 DNA: TGTGCCAGCAGCGCGCTGGACGGCCCAAGACCCAAACTGTTTTTT. It translates to CASSALDGPRPKLFF. Looking up the rest from reference TRBV9 and TRBJ1-4 gives the full variable domain: DSGVTQTPKHLITATGQRVTLRCSPRSGDLSVYWYQQSLDQGLQFLIQYYNGEERAKGNILERFSAQQFPDLHSELNLSSLELGDSALYFCASSALDGPRPKLFFGSGTQLSVL.

The table lists this clone with a count of one. The chain couples TRBV28 to TRBJ2-5; maybe TRBD1 (6 bases). The CDR3 is 14 amino acids. Trimming left V 6 bases short and J 5 bases short, with 16 bases between. Germline-derived CDR1 and CDR2 are MDHEN and SYDVKM. The CDR3 region is CASSSVGAGETQYF. The CDR3 nucleotides are TGTGCCAGCAGCTCAGTGGGGGCCGGGGAGACCCAGTACTTC.

J is TRBJ2-1 and V is TRBV14; 7 positions match TRBD1. From germline, CDR1 is SGHDN and CDR2 FVKESK. Losses at the gene ends were 3 bases for V and 3 bases for J; bases not matched to a gene: 11. This CDR3 has 17 residues. The CDR3 nucleotides read TGTGCCAGCAGCCAGAGTCCTCCTACAGGGGTCTACAATGAGCAGTTCTTC. Amino acids: CASSQSPPTGVYNEQFF.

V and J are TRBV9 and TRBJ2-3, with 10 bases fitting TRBD1. Germline-derived CDR1 and CDR2 are SGDLS and YYNGEE. V shed 2 bases and J 4 bases; nucleotides not matched to a gene: 7. This CDR3 is built from 16 residues. CDR3 DNA: TGTGCCAGCAGCGTGGCTCCCGGGACAGGGGCAGATACGCAGTATTTT. Its translation is CASSVAPGTGADTQYF.

CDR3 in DNA: TGTGCCAGCAGTTCGTTGGGTGCGGGGGTAGGTCAAAAACTGTTTTTT. It specifies CASSSLGAGVGQKLFF. V gene TRBV28 combines with J gene TRBJ1-4; D might be TRBD1 (5 bases). The CDR3 totals 16 residues. Germline lookup yields CDR1 MDHEN and CDR2 SYDVKM. V was cut by 4 bases and J by 9 bases, with 21 bases left in between.

The chain uses TRBV19 and TRBJ1-5; D is perhaps TRBD1 (6 bases). Trimming left V 8 bases short and J 6 bases short, with 20 bases between. Germline CDR1 reads LNHDA; CDR2 reads SQIVND (reference sequence). This CDR3 is 15 amino acids long. Written as DNA, the CDR3 is TGTGCCAGTCGACAGGAGGCCGGTCGAATTCAGCCCCAGCATTTT. This gives the protein CASRQEAGRIQPQHF.

The CDR3 DNA is TGCGCCAGCAGCCAGGAGGACAGTACAACAGATACGCAGTATTTT. Protein: CASSQEDSTTDTQYF. This chain links TRBV4-3 with TRBJ2-3, with a weak D call TRBD1 (6 bases). Between the trimmed V and J ends, which lost 3 bases and 3 bases, there was a span of 13 bases. This CDR3 has 15 residues. Germline CDR1 is LGHNA and CDR2 is YSLEER.

In its sample, this clone was seen once. The rearrangement links TRBV11-3 to TRBJ2-1, with D tentatively TRBD2 (6 bases). Between the trimmed V and J ends, which lost 5 bases and 5 bases, there was a span of 10 bases. CDR1 is SGHNT, CDR2 YENEEA, per germline. The CDR3 length is 13 residues. The CDR3 region is CASSARENNEQFF. CDR3 DNA sequence: TGTGCCAGCAGCGCCCGGGAGAACAATGAGCAGTTCTTC. Based on the CDR3 plus reference TRBV11-3 and TRBJ2-1, the full variable domain is EAGVVQSPRYKIIEKKQPVAFWCNPISGHNTLYWYLQNLGQGPELLIRYENEEAVDDSQLPKDRFSAERLKGVDSTLKIQPAELGDSAVYLCASSARENNEQFFGPGTRLTVL.

The gene calls are TRBV5-1 and TRBJ2-1; D uncertain. V lost 1 base and J 1 base, leaving 9 bases between the germline ends. CDR1 and CDR2 (germline): SGHRS, YFSETQ. The CDR3 runs 15 residues. The CDR3 here is CASSLKTPSYNEQFF. For the CDR3, the DNA is TGCGCCAGCAGCTTGAAGACCCCTTCCTACAATGAGCAGTTCTTC.

DNA of the CDR3: TGCGCCAGCAGCGCCAGACAGGACAGCTCCTACAATGAGCAGTTCTTC. The encoded protein is CASSARQDSSYNEQFF. The V gene is TRBV4-1, the J gene TRBJ2-1; D possibly corresponds to TRBD1 (6 bases). The CDR3 runs to 16 residues. The V gene lost 5 bases and the J gene lost 0 bases, with 14 bases spanning the gap. Per germline, CDR1 MGHRA and CDR2 YSYEKL.

The chain carries TRBV5-6 and TRBJ2-1; possibly TRBD1 for D (6 bases). Germline CDR1 SGHDT, CDR2 YYEEEE. Trimming left V 0 bases short and J 10 bases short, with 17 bases between. The CDR3 has 15 amino acids. The CDR3 sequence: CASSLGGHLSGEQFF. The CDR3 nucleotides read TGTGCCAGCAGCTTGGGGGGACATCTATCTGGCGAGCAGTTCTTC.

The chain is built from TRBV10-3 and TRBJ2-7, with D unresolved. Germline assignment: CDR1 ENHRY and CDR2 SYGVKD. Trimming removed 2 bases at V and 1 base at J, with 6 bases between. The CDR3 spans 13 residues. DNA of the CDR3: TGTGCCATCAGTGAGGTCCTATCCTACGAGCAGTACTTC. Amino acids: CAISEVLSYEQYF.